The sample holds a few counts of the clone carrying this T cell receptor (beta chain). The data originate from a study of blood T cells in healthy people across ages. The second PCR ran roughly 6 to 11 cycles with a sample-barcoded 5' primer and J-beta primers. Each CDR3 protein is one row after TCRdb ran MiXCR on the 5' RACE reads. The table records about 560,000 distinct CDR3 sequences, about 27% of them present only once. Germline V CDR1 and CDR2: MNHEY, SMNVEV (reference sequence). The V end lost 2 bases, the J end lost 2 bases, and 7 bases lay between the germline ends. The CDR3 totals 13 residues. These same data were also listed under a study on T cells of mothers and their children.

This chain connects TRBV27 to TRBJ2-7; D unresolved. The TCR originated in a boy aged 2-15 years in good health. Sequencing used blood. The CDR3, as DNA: TGTGCCAGCAGTTTAGCTATGACCTACGAGCAGTACTTC. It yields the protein CASSLAMTYEQYF.